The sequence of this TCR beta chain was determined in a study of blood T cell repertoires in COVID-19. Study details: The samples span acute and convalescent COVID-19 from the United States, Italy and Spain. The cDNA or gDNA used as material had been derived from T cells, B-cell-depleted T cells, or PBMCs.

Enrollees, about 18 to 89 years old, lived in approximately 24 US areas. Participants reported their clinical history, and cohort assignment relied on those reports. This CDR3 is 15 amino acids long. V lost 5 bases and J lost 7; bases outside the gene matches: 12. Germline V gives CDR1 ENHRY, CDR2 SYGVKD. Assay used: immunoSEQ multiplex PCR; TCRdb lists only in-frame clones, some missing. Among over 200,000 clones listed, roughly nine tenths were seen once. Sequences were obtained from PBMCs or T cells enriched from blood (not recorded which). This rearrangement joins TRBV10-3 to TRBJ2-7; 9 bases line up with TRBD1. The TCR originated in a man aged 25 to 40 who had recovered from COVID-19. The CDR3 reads CAISLEGQGAREQYF. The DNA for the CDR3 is TGTGCCATCAGTCTGGAGGGACAGGGAGCTCGGGAGCAGTACTTC.